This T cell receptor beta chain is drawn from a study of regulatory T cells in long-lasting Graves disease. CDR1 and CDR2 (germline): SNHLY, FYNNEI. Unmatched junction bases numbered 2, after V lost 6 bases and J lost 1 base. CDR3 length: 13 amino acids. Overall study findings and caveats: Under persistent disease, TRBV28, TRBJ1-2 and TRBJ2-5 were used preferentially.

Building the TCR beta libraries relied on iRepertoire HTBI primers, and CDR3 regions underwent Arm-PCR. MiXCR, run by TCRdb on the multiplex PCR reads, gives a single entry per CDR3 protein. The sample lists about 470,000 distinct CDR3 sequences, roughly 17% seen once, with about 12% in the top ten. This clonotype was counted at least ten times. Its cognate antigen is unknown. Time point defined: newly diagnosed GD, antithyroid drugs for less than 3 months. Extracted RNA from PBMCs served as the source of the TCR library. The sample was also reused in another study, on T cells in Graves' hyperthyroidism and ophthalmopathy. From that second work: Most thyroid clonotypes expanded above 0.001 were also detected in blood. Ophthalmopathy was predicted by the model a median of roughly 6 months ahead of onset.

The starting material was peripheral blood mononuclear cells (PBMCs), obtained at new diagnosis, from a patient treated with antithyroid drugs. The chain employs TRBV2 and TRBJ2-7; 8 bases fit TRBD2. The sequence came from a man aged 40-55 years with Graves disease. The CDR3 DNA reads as TGTGCCAGCAGACTAGCGGTTTCCTACGAGCAGTACTTC. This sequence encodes CASRLAVSYEQYF.